The 16 T cell receptor beta chains given below trace back to one sample, sequenced in a study of cytomegalovirus exposure and HLA in healthy donors. In the PCR, 60 Vbeta and 13 Jbeta primers were used. TCRdb's copy holds only in-frame clones and misses some; the assay was immunoSEQ multiplex PCR. The sample includes about 50,000 clones, 81% of them seen just once. The sample was PBMCs. The receptors here all came from a boy aged 5-17 years in good health and CMV-seropositive.

CDR3 region: CASSPRGQGNHGYTF. The DNA of the CDR3 is TGTGCCAGCAGCCCAAGGGGACAGGGGAATCATGGCTACACCTTC. The chain has TRBV9 and TRBJ1-2; 10 bases agree with TRBD1. The CDR3 has 15 amino acids. Germline V gene data show CDR1 as SGDLS and CDR2 as YYNGEE. The V gene end was trimmed by 4 bases and the J gene end by 6 bases; junction bases not matched to a gene: 9.

The rearrangement joins TRBV6-1 to TRBJ2-7; 9 nucleotides align to TRBD2. Germline V lookup: CDR1 MNHNS, CDR2 SASEGT. The junction had 6 bases not matched to a gene; V was cut back by 4 bases and J by 5 bases. The CDR3 is 14 residues long. CDR3 nucleotides: TGTGCCAGCAGTGGCGGGGGGGCTTCCCACGAGCAGTACTTC. This codes for CASSGGGASHEQYF.

This chain links TRBV11-3 with TRBJ1-1; D is unclear. CDR1 and CDR2 (germline): SGHNT, YENEEA. This CDR3 is 14 amino acids long. The V and J ends lost 5 bases and 0 bases respectively, with 10 bases between them. The CDR3, as DNA: TGTGCCAGCAGCCCCGGAGATCTGAACACTGAAGCTTTCTTT. Amino acids: CASSPGDLNTEAFF.

The J gene is TRBJ1-5, the V gene TRBV27; the D is unclear. Germline values: CDR1 MNHEY, CDR2 SMNVEV (reference sequence). Trimming cost V 6 bases and J 0 bases, with 9 bases left between them. The CDR3 is 14 amino acids. The CDR3: CASSLGSSNQPQHF. CDR3 nucleotides: TGTGCCAGCAGCCTGGGGAGTAGCAATCAGCCCCAGCATTTT.

The chain is built from TRBV4-2 and TRBJ1-6; D might be TRBD1 (6 bases). The CDR3 extends over 15 amino acids. Trimming removed 1 base from V and 7 bases from J, with 11 bases in between. Germline V gene sequence: CDR1 LGHNA, CDR2 YNFKEQ. CDR3 coding DNA: TGTGCCAGCAGCCAAGTAGGGGGGGACAATTCACCCCTCCACTTT. It is translated as CASSQVGGDNSPLHF.

The chain is built from TRBV11-2 and TRBJ1-1; the D is unclear. The CDR3 is 11 amino acids. The germline V gene encodes CDR1 SGHAT and CDR2 FQNNGV. The V gene lost 5 bases and the J gene lost 5 bases, with 6 bases spanning the gap. The CDR3 spells CASSERTEAFF. The DNA of the CDR3 is TGTGCCAGCAGCGAGAGAACTGAAGCTTTCTTT. The full variable domain, completed using reference TRBV11-2 and TRBJ1-1, is EAGVAQSPRYKIIEKRQSVAFWCNPISGHATLYWYQQILGQGPKLLIQFQNNGVVDDSQLPKDRFSAERLKGVDSTLKIQPAKLEDSAVYLCASSERTEAFFGQGTRLTVV.

This clone came up a few times. This chain connects TRBV4-1 to TRBJ1-5; TRBD1 might be the D (6 bases). The germline CDR1 and CDR2 sequences are MGHRA and YSYEKL. The V gene lost 0 bases and the J gene lost 5 bases, with 14 bases spanning the gap. The CDR3 runs to 16 residues. CDR3 nucleotide sequence: TGCGCCAGCAGCCAAGAACCTTTACAGGGCCATCAGCCCCAGCATTTT. Translated, it gives CASSQEPLQGHQPQHF.

This sequence joins TRBV4-1 and TRBJ2-1, with 13 bases matching TRBD2. Trimming removed 1 base from V and 7 bases from J; junction bases left unmatched: 13. Germline-derived CDR1 and CDR2 are MGHRA and YSYEKL. CDR3 size: 19 residues. For the CDR3, the DNA is TGCGCCAGCAGCCAAGCGGTCAATTCGGTGGGACTAGCGGGGAATGAGCAGTTCTTC. Translated: CASSQAVNSVGLAGNEQFF.

This clone has just one count. This chain joins TRBV5-1 and TRBJ2-1; the D is unclear. Trimming pared 1 base from V and 6 bases from J, leaving 5 bases between. The CDR3 sequence is 12 residues long. Germline V gives CDR1 SGHRS, CDR2 YFSETQ. The CDR3 DNA sequence: TGCGCCAGCAGCTTGATGAGCAATGAGCAGTTCTTC. It translates to CASSLMSNEQFF.

The chain recombines TRBV6-4 with TRBJ2-2; possible D gene TRBD2, 5 bases. The CDR3 spans 15 residues. Trimming stripped 4 bases from V and 0 bases from J, with 9 bases between. Germline V gene data show CDR1 as MRHNA and CDR2 as SNTAGT. The CDR3 region is CASSASGANTGELFF. DNA for the CDR3: TGTGCCAGCAGTGCGTCCGGGGCGAACACCGGGGAGCTGTTTTTT.

As to this clone: An end of the junction does not agree with germline; a read error may underlie this. The chain is built from TRBV7-9 and TRBJ2-1, with a weak D call TRBD2 (6 bases). The V gene's germline CDR1 is SEHNR and CDR2 FQNEAQ (reference sequence). The CDR3 has 17 residues. The CDR3 protein is CSSSPRVAESSYNEQFF. The CDR3 nucleotides are TGTTCCAGCAGCCCCCGAGTAGCGGAAAGCTCCTACAATGAGCAGTTCTTC.

This chain joins TRBV10-3 and TRBJ1-1; D perhaps matches TRBD1 (6 bases). Germline V gene data show CDR1 as ENHRY and CDR2 as SYGVKD. CDR3 length equals 16 residues. With 0 bases removed from V and 4 bases from J, the gap between germline ends came to 15 bases. This CDR3 reads CAISESTRGGGTEAFF. As DNA, the CDR3 is TGTGCCATCAGTGAGTCGACTCGGGGGGGCGGCACTGAAGCTTTCTTT.

This clone was found a few times. The chain links TRBV15 to TRBJ1-6; 8 bases match TRBD1. The CDR3 runs 15 residues. In germline, CDR1 is LNHNV, CDR2 YYDKDF (reference sequence). V gave up 5 bases and J gave up 6 bases; unmatched junction bases: 6. CDR3 region: CATSGQGAGNSPLHF. CDR3 DNA: TGTGCCACCAGCGGGCAGGGGGCGGGTAATTCACCCCTCCACTTT.

J is TRBJ1-6 and V is TRBV25-1, with D possibly being TRBD1 (5 bases). Germline V gene sequence: CDR1 MGHDK, CDR2 SYGVNS. Trimming pared 6 bases from V and 8 bases from J, leaving 11 bases between. This CDR3 contains 13 residues. The DNA for the CDR3 is TGTGCCAGCAGGGAGGGGTCGGATTCACCCCTCCACTTT. Protein sequence: CASREGSDSPLHF. Full variable domain (remainder filled in from reference TRBV25-1 and TRBJ1-6): EADIYQTPRYLVIGTGKKITLECSQTMGHDKMYWYQQDPGMELHLIHYSYGVNSTEKGDLSSESTVSRIRTEHFPLTLESARPSHTSQYLCASREGSDSPLHFGNGTRLTVT.

The chain combines TRBV21-1 with TRBJ1-4. TRBV21-1 counts as a pseudogene. The CDR3 runs 20 residues. The CDR3 region is CASSKALYLRRALHSEKLFF. CDR3 DNA: TGTGCCAGCAGCAAAGCGCTTTACCTTAGGCGGGCGTTGCATAGTGAAAAACTGTTTTTT.

V usage is TRBV7-3 and J usage is TRBJ2-3; 8 bases agree with TRBD1. V was pared by 1 base and J by 6 bases, with 12 bases of the junction left unmatched. This CDR3 spans 17 amino acids. Germline CDR1 and CDR2: SGHTA and FQGTGA. For the CDR3, the DNA is TGTGCCAGCAGCTTAAACGGGTTCCAGGGGGCAGTGGATACGCAGTATTTT. Encoded protein: CASSLNGFQGAVDTQYF.